The rows below give T cell receptor beta chains drawn from one sample of a study of a mutant IDH1 vaccine in newly diagnosed glioma. Profiled with immunoSEQ multiplex PCR; TCRdb holds only in-frame clones, not every one. The sample includes under 30,000 clones, around 82% of them seen just once. Which antigens these TCRs recognize remains unknown. The input for sequencing was PBMCs, taken from a glioma patient whose treatment included an IDH1 peptide vaccine. Receptors originate from a middle-aged man with glioma. CDR3s include the opening cysteine and the closing phenylalanine or tryptophan. Fields, in order: D gene, V gene, clone size, CDR3 length, J gene, CDR3 protein, CDR3 DNA. A D gene is named only where the DNA matches it firmly. Size is stated for part of the rows, as once, few or many counts, or as a class when the clone is expanded.

d_call: -
v_call: TRBV19
clone_size: once
cdr3_length: 13
j_call: TRBJ2-5
cdr3_aa: CASSLRLRGTQYF
cdr3_nt: TGTGCCAGTAGTCTAAGACTGAGGGGGACCCAGTACTTC

d_call: -
v_call: TRBV19
clone_size: -
cdr3_length: 12
j_call: TRBJ2-7
cdr3_aa: CARTSTGYEQYF
cdr3_nt: TGTGCCAGGACTAGTACGGGCTACGAGCAGTACTTC

d_call: -
v_call: TRBV19
clone_size: few
cdr3_length: 12
j_call: TRBJ2-2
cdr3_aa: CASLTNTGELFF
cdr3_nt: TGTGCCAGTCTTACGAACACCGGGGAGCTGTTTTTT

d_call: -
v_call: TRBV16
clone_size: once
cdr3_length: 15
j_call: TRBJ2-2
cdr3_aa: CASSPPGVNTGELFF
cdr3_nt: TGTGCCAGCAGCCCCCCCGGGGTGAACACCGGGGAGCTGTTTTTT

d_call: -
v_call: TRBV6-5
clone_size: few
cdr3_length: 15
j_call: TRBJ1-5
cdr3_aa: CASSYSRGDNQPQHF
cdr3_nt: TGTGCCAGCAGTTACTCACGAGGGGATAATCAGCCCCAGCATTTT

d_call: -
v_call: TRBV18
clone_size: -
cdr3_length: 15
j_call: TRBJ2-5
cdr3_aa: CASSPPPGGLKTQYF
cdr3_nt: TGTGCCAGCTCACCACCGCCGGGGGGCTTGAAGACCCAGTACTTC

d_call: -
v_call: TRBV7-2
clone_size: -
cdr3_length: 18
j_call: TRBJ1-3
cdr3_aa: CASSPTPGPRVAGNTIYF
cdr3_nt: TGTGCCAGCAGCCCCACACCGGGACCCCGAGTAGCTGGAAACACCATATATTTT

d_call: -
v_call: TRBV2
clone_size: -
cdr3_length: 15
j_call: TRBJ1-3
cdr3_aa: CASTEEGLNGNTIYF
cdr3_nt: TGTGCCAGCACCGAGGAGGGGCTGAATGGAAACACCATATATTTT

d_call: TRBD1
v_call: TRBV6-6
clone_size: -
cdr3_length: 13
j_call: TRBJ1-1
cdr3_aa: CASTYDSGGEAFF
cdr3_nt: TGTGCCAGCACCTACGACTCAGGGGGCGAAGCTTTCTTT

d_call: -
v_call: TRBV2
clone_size: -
cdr3_length: 14
j_call: TRBJ1-5
cdr3_aa: CASSDGPHNQPQHF
cdr3_nt: TGTGCCAGCAGTGATGGACCCCACAATCAGCCCCAGCATTTT

d_call: -
v_call: TRBV7-8
clone_size: few
cdr3_length: 16
j_call: TRBJ1-1
cdr3_aa: CASSLGSQGGGTEAFF
cdr3_nt: TGTGCCAGCAGCTTAGGGTCGCAGGGAGGGGGGACTGAAGCTTTCTTT

d_call: TRBD1
v_call: TRBV7-2
clone_size: -
cdr3_length: 14
j_call: TRBJ1-2
cdr3_aa: CASSPSEGAIRYTF
cdr3_nt: TGTGCCAGCAGCCCCTCGGAGGGGGCAATACGCTACACCTTC

d_call: TRBD1
v_call: TRBV25-1
clone_size: -
cdr3_length: 13
j_call: TRBJ2-3
cdr3_aa: CASRTGGSDTQYF
cdr3_nt: TGTGCCAGCAGAACAGGGGGTTCAGATACGCAGTATTTT

d_call: TRBD2
v_call: TRBV14
clone_size: -
cdr3_length: 15
j_call: TRBJ2-7
cdr3_aa: CASSQGLAGFYEQYF
cdr3_nt: TGTGCCAGCAGCCAAGGACTAGCGGGGTTCTACGAGCAGTACTTC

d_call: TRBD2
v_call: TRBV2
clone_size: -
cdr3_length: 17
j_call: TRBJ2-7
cdr3_aa: CASSDRGLLAGQYEQYF
cdr3_nt: TGTGCCAGCAGTGATAGGGGGTTACTAGCGGGGCAATACGAGCAGTACTTC

d_call: TRBD1
v_call: TRBV9
clone_size: -
cdr3_length: 12
j_call: TRBJ2-3
cdr3_aa: CASEGAADTQYF
cdr3_nt: TGTGCCAGCGAGGGGGCTGCAGATACGCAGTATTTT

d_call: TRBD2
v_call: TRBV12-5
clone_size: -
cdr3_length: 17
j_call: TRBJ2-3
cdr3_aa: CASGLVITSDRKDTQYF
cdr3_nt: TGTGCTAGTGGTTTGGTCATAACTAGCGACCGGAAAGATACGCAGTATTTT

d_call: -
v_call: TRBV9
clone_size: -
cdr3_length: 16
j_call: TRBJ2-3
cdr3_aa: CASSVGGVASTDTQYF
cdr3_nt: TGTGCCAGCAGCGTAGGAGGCGTCGCTAGCACAGATACGCAGTATTTT

d_call: -
v_call: TRBV6-4
clone_size: -
cdr3_length: 14
j_call: TRBJ2-7
cdr3_aa: CASSDPQGFYEQYF
cdr3_nt: TGTGCCAGCAGTGACCCACAGGGTTTCTACGAGCAGTACTTC

d_call: TRBD1
v_call: TRBV5-1
clone_size: -
cdr3_length: 14
j_call: TRBJ1-4
cdr3_aa: CASSFTGGYEKLFF
cdr3_nt: TGCGCCAGCAGCTTTACAGGGGGATATGAAAAACTGTTTTTT

d_call: TRBD1
v_call: TRBV11-2
clone_size: once
cdr3_length: 14
j_call: TRBJ1-2
cdr3_aa: CASSRIRDRDGYTF
cdr3_nt: TGTGCCAGCAGCCGGATACGGGACAGGGATGGCTACACCTTC

d_call: -
v_call: TRBV6-4
clone_size: -
cdr3_length: 15
j_call: TRBJ1-1
cdr3_aa: CASSSRVGSGAEAFF
cdr3_nt: TGTGCCAGCTCATCCAGGGTAGGGTCTGGGGCTGAAGCTTTCTTT

d_call: -
v_call: TRBV6-6
clone_size: -
cdr3_length: 15
j_call: TRBJ2-7
cdr3_aa: CASSSGTLRTYEQYF
cdr3_nt: TGTGCCAGCAGTTCCGGGACATTACGCACCTACGAGCAGTACTTC

d_call: -
v_call: TRBV11-1
clone_size: -
cdr3_length: 14
j_call: TRBJ1-1
cdr3_aa: CASSLAGDKGGAFF
cdr3_nt: TGTGCCAGCAGCCTAGCGGGCGACAAGGGGGGTGCTTTCTTT